Listed here are 9 T cell receptor beta chains from one sample, sequenced in a study of CD8 T cells in Susac syndrome. Reverse transcription of about 0.5 to 1 ug RNA used random hexamers. TCRdb itself ran the immunoSEQ multiplex PCR reads through MiXCR, one entry per CDR3 protein. The profile covers a few hundred thousand distinct CDR3 sequences, with around 85% appearing a single time and around 0.12% taken by the ten largest. The sample comprised CD8+ T cells from PBMCs. The receptors were gathered from a human donor with multiple sclerosis.

V gene TRBV7-2 combines with J gene TRBJ2-1, with 11 bases matching TRBD2. The CDR3 is 16 residues long. Trimming removed 4 bases from V and 1 base from J; junction bases left unmatched: 3. Germline CDR1 SGHTA, CDR2 FQGNSA. Written as DNA, the CDR3 is TGTGCCAGCAGCTCTACTAGCGGGGGTTCCTACAATGAGCAGTTCTTC. Protein product: CASSSTSGGSYNEQFF. The full variable domain, rest sourced from reference TRBV7-2 and TRBJ2-1, is GAGVSQSPSNKVTEKGKDVELRCDPISGHTALYWYRQSLGQGLEFLIYFQGNSAPDKSGLPSDRFSAERTGGSVSTLTIQRTQQEDSAVYLCASSSTSGGSYNEQFFGPGTRLTVL.

This chain uses TRBV10-2 with TRBJ2-2; no definite D call. Germline loops: CDR1 WSHSY, CDR2 SAAADI. CDR3 length: 14 residues. The V and J ends lost 1 base and 6 bases respectively, with 9 bases between them. The CDR3 loop reads CASSELESPGELFF. CDR3 nucleotide sequence: TGCGCCAGCAGTGAGTTGGAGAGTCCCGGGGAGCTGTTTTTT.

The chain uses TRBV29-1 and TRBJ1-2, with 7 bases aligning to TRBD1. V shed 6 bases and J 4 bases; nucleotides not matched to a gene: 5. The length of the CDR3 is 12 residues. Per the germline V gene, CDR1 is SQVTM and CDR2 is ANQGSEA. Here the CDR3 reads CSVSTGSYGYTF. CDR3 coding DNA: TGCAGCGTCTCGACAGGGAGCTATGGCTACACCTTC.

The chain is built from TRBV6-2 or TRBV6-3 and TRBJ2-2; D unclear. Germline assignment: CDR1 MNHEY and CDR2 SVGEGT. Between the trimmed V and J ends, which lost 10 bases and 7 bases, there was a span of 10 bases. This CDR3 spans 11 amino acids. CDR3 in amino acids: CATLGDGELFF. The DNA of the CDR3 is TGTGCCACCCTCGGCGACGGGGAGCTGTTTTTT.

This sequence joins TRBV27 and TRBJ1-1; D gene uncertain. The germline V and J ends were trimmed by 4 bases and 0 bases, with 6 bases remaining between them. The length of the CDR3 is 13 residues. The V gene's germline CDR1 is MNHEY and CDR2 SMNVEV (reference sequence). DNA of the CDR3: TGTGCCAGCAGTTACTACATGAACACTGAAGCTTTCTTT. Translating gives CASSYYMNTEAFF.

This chain connects TRBV11-1 to TRBJ2-1, with 11 bases aligning to TRBD1. CDR1 is SGHAT, CDR2 FQDESV, per germline (reference sequence). After removal of 4 bases from V and 4 bases from J, the junction contained 6 bases not matched to a gene. CDR3 length equals 16 residues. CDR3 DNA: TGTGCCAGCAGCTCACCGGGACAGGGGGTATACAATGAGCAGTTCTTC. This codes for CASSSPGQGVYNEQFF. Based on the CDR3 plus reference TRBV11-1 and TRBJ2-1, the full variable domain is EAEVAQSPRYKITEKSQAVAFWCDPISGHATLYWYRQILGQGPELLVQFQDESVVDDSQLPKDRFSAERLKGVDSTLKIQPAELGDSAMYLCASSSPGQGVYNEQFFGPGTRLTVL.

The rearrangement joins TRBV7-9 to TRBJ1-2; 8 nucleotides agree with TRBD1. V dropped 2 bases and J dropped 4; count of bases not matched to a gene: 3. The CDR3 runs to 14 residues. Germline CDR1 and CDR2: SEHNR and FQNEAQ (reference sequence). CDR3 sequence: CASSLPGQVYGYTF. CDR3 nucleotide sequence: TGTGCCAGCAGCTTACCGGGACAGGTCTATGGCTACACCTTC. Using reference TRBV7-9 and TRBJ1-2 for the parts outside the CDR3, the full variable domain is DTGVSQNPRHKITKRGQNVTFRCDPISEHNRLYWYRQTLGQGPEFLTYFQNEAQLEKSRLLSDRFSAERPKGSFSTLEIQRTEQGDSAMYLCASSLPGQVYGYTFGSGTRLTVV.

This sequence joins TRBV6-2 or TRBV6-3 and TRBJ2-2; weak D call: TRBD2 (5 bases). The CDR3 loop spans 20 amino acids. V was trimmed by 0 bases and J by 5 bases, leaving 25 bases between them. CDR1 MNHEY and CDR2 SVGEGT come from the germline V gene. The CDR3 nucleotides are TGTGCCAGCAGTTACTCGATCCCGATATTTGGGGATTCGGGGACCGGGGAGCTGTTTTTT. It specifies CASSYSIPIFGDSGTGELFF.

The chain has TRBV6-5 and TRBJ1-1, with D possibly matching TRBD1 (5 bases). This CDR3 region has 14 residues. Germline V lookup: CDR1 MNHEY, CDR2 SVGAGI. The ends were cut back, 9 bases at V and 7 bases at J, with 21 bases in the middle. Here the CDR3 reads CASCPSGRVLEAFF. The CDR3 DNA reads TGTGCCAGTTGCCCTTCCGGCAGGGTTCTTGAAGCTTTCTTT.